Given below is one T cell receptor (beta chain) in context. Its antigen is unidentified. This record belongs to a study of cytomegalovirus exposure and HLA in healthy donors. Notes on the study in general: Most TCR sequences were uncommon, yet certain public TCRs appeared in many donors. Researchers catalogued 164 TCR beta chains as cytomegalovirus-associated.

Researchers ran the PCR with 60 Vbeta and 13 Jbeta primers. The protocol was immunoSEQ multiplex PCR, while the TCRdb copy is restricted to in-frame clones and leaves out a portion. The profile shows 130,000 or so clones, 75% to 85% of them singletons. The germline V gene has CDR1 SGHRS and CDR2 YFSETQ. The CDR3 spans 12 residues. V was pared by 2 bases and J by 5 bases, with 7 bases between. Sequenced sample: PBMCs. This receptor was taken from a woman in her forties or fifties in good health and CMV-seropositive. The chain has TRBV5-1 and TRBJ1-1; tentatively, D is TRBD1 (5 bases). The CDR3 bases are TGCGCCAGCAGCTTTGACAGAACTGAAGCTTTCTTT. Its protein is CASSFDRTEAFF.